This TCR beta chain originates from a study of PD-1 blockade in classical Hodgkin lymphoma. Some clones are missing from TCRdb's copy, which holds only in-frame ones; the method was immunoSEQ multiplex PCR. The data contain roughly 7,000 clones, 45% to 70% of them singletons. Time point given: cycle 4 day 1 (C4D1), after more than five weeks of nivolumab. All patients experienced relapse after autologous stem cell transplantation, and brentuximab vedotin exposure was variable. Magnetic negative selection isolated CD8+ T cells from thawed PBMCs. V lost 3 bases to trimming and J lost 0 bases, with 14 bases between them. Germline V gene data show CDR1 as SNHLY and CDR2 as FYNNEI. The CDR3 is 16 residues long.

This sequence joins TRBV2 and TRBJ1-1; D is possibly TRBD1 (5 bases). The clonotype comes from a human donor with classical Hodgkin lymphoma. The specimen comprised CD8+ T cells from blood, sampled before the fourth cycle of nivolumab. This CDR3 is CASSEDKETMNTEAFF. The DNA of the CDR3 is TGTGCCAGCAGTGAGGACAAAGAAACCATGAACACTGAAGCTTTCTTT.